The 21 T cell receptor beta chains listed next were all sequenced from one sample in a study of beta chain features in type 1 diabetes. Overall study results and limits: All four CD4+ subsets of Type 1 diabetes patients contained TCRB CDR3s that were moderately but significantly shorter.

Their antigens remain unidentified. Since all of the isolated RNA was reverse transcribed, expressed TCRB transcripts were what got sequenced. Data came from immunoSEQ multiplex PCR; TCRdb stores just in-frame clones and leaves some out. The top ten clones hold more than 0.75% of a sample with roughly 180,000 clones, around 7.8% of them seen once. Sample: central memory CD4+ T cells from blood. These receptors all come from a woman between 35 and 50 years old with type 1 diabetes.

The chain's CDR3 is CASSQDHATVEAFF. CDR3 sequence (DNA): TGTGCCAGCAGCCAAGATCACGCCACAGTTGAAGCTTTCTTT. This sequence joins TRBV4-2 and TRBJ1-1, with no clear D. Trimming left V 0 bases short and J 7 bases short, with 12 bases between. CDR1 is LGHNA and CDR2 is YNFKEQ in the germline V gene. The CDR3 has 14 amino acids.

This clone was detected only a few times. The rearrangement links TRBV7-6 to TRBJ2-6; D remains ambiguous. Germline V gives CDR1 SGHVS, CDR2 FNYEAQ. V gave up 1 base and J gave up 1 base, with 8 bases separating them. This CDR3 has 16 residues. The CDR3 reads CASSLDRPSGANVLTF. CDR3 in DNA: TGTGCCAGCAGCTTAGACAGACCTTCTGGGGCCAACGTCCTGACTTTC.

The gene calls are TRBV2 and TRBJ1-6, with unresolved D. The germline V gene encodes CDR1 SNHLY and CDR2 FYNNEI. The V and J ends lost 2 bases and 5 bases respectively, with 4 bases between them. The CDR3 spans 13 residues. The CDR3 here is CASSESNNSPLHF. The CDR3 DNA reads as TGTGCCAGCAGTGAATCTAATAATTCACCCCTCCACTTT.

The rearrangement joins TRBV7-9 to TRBJ1-3, with TRBD1 matching over 8 bases. The CDR3 length is 14 residues. The ends lost 4 bases at V and 4 bases at J; junction bases unmatched: 3. Germline CDR1 is SEHNR and CDR2 is FQNEAQ (reference sequence). CDR3 region: CASSSQGGGNTIYF. In nucleotides, the CDR3 is TGTGCCAGCAGCTCACAGGGGGGCGGAAACACCATATATTTT.

This clone was seen many times. This rearrangement joins TRBV7-8 to TRBJ1-5; D is undetermined. V shed 5 bases and J shed 3 bases, with 14 bases lying between them. CDR3 length equals 15 residues. Germline CDR1 SGHVS, CDR2 FQNEAQ. CDR3 residues: CASSTSPGDNQPQHF. In DNA, the CDR3 is TGTGCCAGCAGCACTTCACCCGGGGACAATCAGCCCCAGCATTTT.

The rearrangement links TRBV25-1 to TRBJ1-6, with D unclear. This CDR3 region has 15 residues. Trimming stripped 2 bases from V and 2 bases from J, with 7 bases between. Germline lookup yields CDR1 MGHDK and CDR2 SYGVNS. For the CDR3, the DNA is TGTGCCAGCAGTGAACCTGCAGCCTATAATTCACCCCTCCACTTT. Its protein product is CASSEPAAYNSPLHF.

Points on this clone: Other nucleotide sequences in the sample specify the same CDR3. This chain connects TRBV7-2 to TRBJ2-7, with D hard to call. Germline V gene lookup returns CDR1 SGHTA and CDR2 FQGNSA. This CDR3 spans 11 amino acids. V lost 4 bases, J lost 2 bases, and 3 bases lay in between. The CDR3 region is CASSSTYEQYF. The CDR3 nucleotides read TGTGCCAGCAGCTCTACCTACGAGCAGTACTTC.

V and J are TRBV30 and TRBJ2-1; D possibly corresponds to TRBD1 (6 bases). In germline, CDR1 is GTSNPN, CDR2 SVGIG (reference sequence). The germline V and J ends were trimmed by 4 bases and 9 bases, with 22 bases remaining between them. The CDR3 has 15 amino acids. This CDR3 is CAWIPTPGTTGEQFF. The CDR3 nucleotides are TGTGCCTGGATACCAACGCCCGGGACAACGGGTGAGCAGTTCTTC.

The chain carries TRBV5-1 and TRBJ2-3; D not resolved. CDR1 and CDR2 from the germline V gene are SGHRS and YFSETQ. CDR3 length equals 12 residues. V gave up 4 bases and J gave up 6 bases, with 9 bases separating them. CDR3 residues: CASSPGVDTQYF. CDR3 nucleotides: TGCGCCAGCAGCCCCGGTGTTGATACGCAGTATTTT.

This clone was seen a handful of times. The rearrangement uses TRBV11-2 and TRBJ2-5, with D uncertain. V shed 1 base and J shed 6 bases, with 12 bases lying between them. Germline loops: CDR1 SGHAT, CDR2 FQNNGV. The length of the CDR3 is 14 residues. Here the CDR3 DNA reads TGTGCCAGCAGCTTAGCCGGCCAGGTCCAGACCCAGTACTTC. Its translation: CASSLAGQVQTQYF.

The sample holds a few counts of this clone. The chain recombines TRBV7-9 with TRBJ2-1, with 12 bases matching TRBD2. V was clipped by 6 bases and J by 7 bases; unmatched bases: 7. The CDR3 extends over 15 amino acids. From germline, CDR1 is SEHNR and CDR2 FQNEAQ (reference sequence). CDR3 sequence: CASRLAGGPTNEQFF. CDR3 coding DNA: TGTGCCAGCAGACTAGCGGGGGGCCCCACGAATGAGCAGTTCTTC. Using reference TRBV7-9 and TRBJ2-1 for the parts outside the CDR3, the full variable domain is DTGVSQNPRHKITKRGQNVTFRCDPISEHNRLYWYRQTLGQGPEFLTYFQNEAQLEKSRLLSDRFSAERPKGSFSTLEIQRTEQGDSAMYLCASRLAGGPTNEQFFGPGTRLTVL.

In its sample, this clone was seen a few times. This chain connects TRBV18 to TRBJ2-1; tentatively, D is TRBD1 (6 bases). The CDR3 contains 15 residues. V was shortened by 6 bases and J by 7 bases, with 19 bases between the two germline ends. Germline CDR1 and CDR2: KGHSH and LQKENI. The DNA for the CDR3 is TGTGCCAGCTCCCCCAACAGGGCCTCGGGGAATGAGCAGTTCTTC. It encodes CASSPNRASGNEQFF.

This rearrangement joins TRBV5-1 to TRBJ2-5, with a possible D match to TRBD2 (5 bases). Germline V lookup: CDR1 SGHRS, CDR2 YFSETQ. Deletions cut 1 base from V and 3 bases from J, with 13 bases between. This CDR3 has 15 amino acids. This CDR3 is CASSLNNGVEETQYF. The CDR3, as DNA: TGCGCCAGCAGCTTGAACAACGGGGTTGAAGAGACCCAGTACTTC.

This clone has a handful of counts. This chain uses TRBV7-9 with TRBJ2-7, with D possibly matching TRBD1 (5 bases). The CDR3 is 13 amino acids. The germline V gene encodes CDR1 SEHNR and CDR2 FQNEAQ (reference sequence). Trimming stripped 4 bases from V and 4 bases from J, with 11 bases between. The CDR3 DNA reads as TGTGCCAGCAGCTGGGGCCGAGATTACGAGCAGTACTTC. This gives the protein CASSWGRDYEQYF.

The gene calls are TRBV27 and TRBJ2-2; 12 nucleotides agree with TRBD2. Germline V CDR1 and CDR2: MNHEY, SMNVEV (reference sequence). V dropped 6 bases and J dropped 9; count of bases not matched to a gene: 5. The CDR3 length is 14 residues. The CDR3 coding sequence is TGTGCCAGCAGCCCGACTAGCGGGAGCCGGGAGCTGTTTTTT. Residues: CASSPTSGSRELFF.

This clone was observed at least ten times. The rearrangement joins TRBV29-1 to TRBJ1-1, with TRBD1 matching 7 bases. The junction had 10 bases not matched to a gene; V was cut back by 6 bases and J by 6 bases. This CDR3 is built from 13 residues. Germline V gives CDR1 SQVTM, CDR2 ANQGSEA. The CDR3 region has the DNA TGCAGCGTCGTTGGACAGGCCCTGGCTGAAGCTTTCTTT. Its translation is CSVVGQALAEAFF.

This clone showed up many times. The chain is built from TRBV27 and TRBJ2-6; D gene unclear. V was pared by 7 bases and J by 2 bases, with 9 bases between. CDR1 MNHEY and CDR2 SMNVEV come from the germline V gene (reference sequence). This CDR3 has 14 residues. In DNA, the CDR3 is TGTGCCAGCACCCCGGTCGCTGGGGCCAACGTCCTGACTTTC. Amino acids: CASTPVAGANVLTF. Together with reference TRBV27 and TRBJ2-6, the CDR3 gives the full variable domain: EAQVTQNPRYLITVTGKKLTVTCSQNMNHEYMSWYRQDPGLGLRQIYYSMNVEVTDKGDVPEGYKVSRKEKRNFPLILESPSPNQTSLYFCASTPVAGANVLTFGAGSRLTVL.

This clone was seen more than once but under ten times. This sequence joins TRBV6-1 and TRBJ2-7, with a possible D match to TRBD2 (6 bases). The CDR3 sequence is 17 residues long. The V and J ends lost 1 base and 5 bases respectively, with 21 bases between them. Looked up from germline, CDR1 is MNHNS and CDR2 is SASEGT. The CDR3 DNA is TGTGCCAGCAGTGAAGATGGGGTAGCGGCAGGAAGCGACGAGCAGTACTTC. It codes for CASSEDGVAAGSDEQYF.

The chain combines TRBV7-9 with TRBJ2-2; 7 bases line up with TRBD1. The CDR3 consists of 15 residues. Germline loops: CDR1 SEHNR, CDR2 FQNEAQ (reference sequence). The V gene end was trimmed by 5 bases and the J gene end by 6 bases; junction bases not matched to a gene: 9. Here the CDR3 reads CASSVQGKMAGELFF. CDR3 sequence (DNA): TGTGCCAGCAGCGTACAGGGGAAGATGGCCGGGGAGCTGTTTTTT.

This clone was detected only a few times. The genes are TRBV5-1 and TRBJ1-4; 7 positions agree with TRBD1. Germline values: CDR1 SGHRS, CDR2 YFSETQ. The CDR3 covers 15 residues. J was trimmed by 8 bases and V by 4 bases; bases with no gene match: 11. The CDR3 loop is CASSISGQSPEKLFF. The CDR3 DNA reads as TGCGCCAGCAGCATCTCGGGACAGTCCCCCGAAAAACTGTTTTTT.

This clone has just a few counts. The chain carries TRBV18 and TRBJ2-7; tentatively, D is TRBD1 (5 bases). The germline CDR1 and CDR2 sequences are KGHSH and LQKENI. This CDR3 is 13 amino acids long. Trimming removed 3 bases from V and 7 bases from J, with 13 bases in between. As DNA, the CDR3 is TGTGCCAGCTCACCGCAACAGGTAGAAGAGCAGTACTTC. Translated, it gives CASSPQQVEEQYF.